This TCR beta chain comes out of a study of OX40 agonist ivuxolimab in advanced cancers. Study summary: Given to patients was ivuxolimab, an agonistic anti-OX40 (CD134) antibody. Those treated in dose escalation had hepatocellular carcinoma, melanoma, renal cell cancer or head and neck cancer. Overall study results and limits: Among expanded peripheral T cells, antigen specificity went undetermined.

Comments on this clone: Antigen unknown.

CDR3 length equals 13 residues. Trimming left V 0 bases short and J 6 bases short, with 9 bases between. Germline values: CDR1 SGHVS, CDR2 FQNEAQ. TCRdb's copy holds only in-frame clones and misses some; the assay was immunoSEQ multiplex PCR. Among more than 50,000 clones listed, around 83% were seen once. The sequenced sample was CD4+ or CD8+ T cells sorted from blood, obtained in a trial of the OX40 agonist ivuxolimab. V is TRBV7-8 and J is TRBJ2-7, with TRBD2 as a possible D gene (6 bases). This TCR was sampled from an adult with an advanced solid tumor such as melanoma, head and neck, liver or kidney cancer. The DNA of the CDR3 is TGTGCCAGCAGCTTAGCGACTAGAAGCGAGCAGTACTTC. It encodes CASSLATRSEQYF.